The 6 T cell receptor beta chains presented below share a single source sample, sequenced in a study of identical twins. TCRdb redid the calling of the 5' RACE reads with MiXCR, one entry per CDR3 protein. The table records about 150,000 distinct CDR3 sequences, under 4.5% of them present only once. The sample consisted of memory T cells sorted from blood. These receptor sequences come from a man between 18 and 35 years old in good health.

This clonotype was observed at least ten times. The chain combines TRBV6-1 with TRBJ1-3, with D possibly matching TRBD1 (5 bases). This CDR3 comprises 14 residues. The germline CDR1 and CDR2 sequences are MNHNS and SASEGT. Trimming shortened V by 4 bases and J by 0 bases, and 7 bases separated the two germline ends. The CDR3 DNA is TGTGCCAGCAGTGGGGGGAGCTCTGGAAACACCATATATTTT. It encodes CASSGGSSGNTIYF.

This clonotype showed up many times. V and J are TRBV7-9 and TRBJ2-1; D remains ambiguous. Germline V gives CDR1 SEHNR, CDR2 FQNEAQ (reference sequence). Deletions cut 5 bases from V and 8 bases from J, with 19 bases between. The CDR3 is 15 residues long. The CDR3 DNA reads as TGTGCCAGCAGCCGCCAAAGACGACCATTTCATGAGCAGTTCTTC. Its translation is CASSRQRRPFHEQFF.

The table lists this clonotype with many counts. The V gene is TRBV6-5, the J gene TRBJ2-1, with 9 bases lining up with TRBD2. The germline V gene encodes CDR1 MNHEY and CDR2 SVGAGI. The CDR3 extends over 14 amino acids. V trimming: 2 bases; J trimming: 9 bases; junction bases outside the gene matches: 5. CDR3 DNA sequence: TGTGCCAGCAGTTACACCTTTAGCGGGAGTGAGCAGTTCTTC. Translating it yields CASSYTFSGSEQFF.

In its sample, this clonotype was seen many times. The chain recombines TRBV9 with TRBJ2-4, with 14 positions matching TRBD2. Germline CDR1 reads SGDLS; CDR2 reads YYNGEE. V was pared by 0 bases and J by 1 base, with 0 bases of the junction left unmatched. The CDR3 contains 17 residues. CDR3 sequence: CASSVGTSGRAKNIQYF. The DNA of the CDR3 is TGTGCCAGCAGCGTAGGGACTAGCGGGAGGGCCAAAAACATTCAGTACTTC.

Ten or more counts support this clonotype. J is TRBJ2-1 and V is TRBV7-2; 8 bases line up with TRBD2. Trimming cost V 4 bases and J 4 bases; bases outside gene matches: 6. Germline V gives CDR1 SGHTA, CDR2 FQGNSA. There are 15 residues in the CDR3. This chain's CDR3 is CASSSGLAEYNEQFF. CDR3 sequence (DNA): TGTGCCAGCAGCTCCGGACTAGCTGAGTACAATGAGCAGTTCTTC. The variable domain in full, with the rest retrieved from reference TRBV7-2 and TRBJ2-1, is GAGVSQSPSNKVTEKGKDVELRCDPISGHTALYWYRQSLGQGLEFLIYFQGNSAPDKSGLPSDRFSAERTGGSVSTLTIQRTQQEDSAVYLCASSSGLAEYNEQFFGPGTRLTVL.

Ten or more counts support this clonotype. V and J are TRBV6-5 and TRBJ2-1; 10 nucleotides line up with TRBD2. The V segment lost 0 bases and the J segment 9 bases; nucleotides outside the gene matches: 5. The CDR3 runs to 15 residues. The germline V gene encodes CDR1 MNHEY and CDR2 SVGAGI. In nucleotides, the CDR3 is TGTGCCAGCAGTTACTCGGCTAGCGGGAGTGGTGAGCAGTTCTTC. Translation gives CASSYSASGSGEQFF.